This T cell receptor (beta chain) was documented in a study of patients and donors after allogeneic stem cell transplantation. This clonotype was detected many times. The germline V gene has CDR1 LGHDT and CDR2 YNNKEL (reference sequence). The length of the CDR3 is 13 residues. The V end was cut by 4 bases, the J end by 4 bases, with 10 bases between. TCRdb re-analysed the RT-PCR reads in MiXCR, keeping a single row per CDR3 protein. The sample lists 87,000 or so distinct CDR3 sequences; just under 5% were seen once. The chain uses TRBV3-1 and TRBJ1-2; D is perhaps TRBD1 (5 bases). The source material was blood, either unsorted or a sorted T cell fraction (not recorded which). The source is a human donor who was either an allogeneic HSCT recipient or a stem cell or donor lymphocyte infusion donor (not recorded which). It is not recorded whose cells these are; they may come from a transplant donor. The CDR3 nucleotides read TGTGCCAGCAGCCCGCAGGGAACCTATGGCTACACCTTC. Translation: CASSPQGTYGYTF. Based on the CDR3 plus reference TRBV3-1 and TRBJ1-2, the full variable domain is DTAVSQTPKYLVTQMGNDKSIKCEQNLGHDTMYWYKQDSKKFLKIMFSYNNKELIINETVPNRFSPKSPDKAHLNLHINSLELGDSAVYFCASSPQGTYGYTFGSGTRLTVV.